A single sample gave rise to the 4 T cell receptor beta chains below, sequenced in a study of cytomegalovirus exposure and HLA in healthy donors. TCRdb keeps only in-frame clones here, not all; method: immunoSEQ multiplex PCR. The sample lists approximately 150,000 clones; about nine tenths were seen once. The sample taken for sequencing was PBMCs. These receptors originate from a young man in good health and CMV-seropositive.

The rearrangement links TRBV15 to TRBJ2-1, with 11 positions matching TRBD2. V lost 3 bases to trimming and J lost 5 bases; unmatched junction nucleotides: 9. CDR1 and CDR2 (germline): LNHNV, YYDKDF (reference sequence). The CDR3 is 17 residues long. The CDR3 DNA is TGTGCCACCAGCAGCCTGGGACTAGCGGAGACCAACAATGAGCAGTTCTTC. This encodes CATSSLGLAETNNEQFF.

J is TRBJ2-7 and V is TRBV28, with D tentatively TRBD2 (6 bases). In germline, CDR1 is MDHEN, CDR2 SYDVKM. The CDR3 consists of 13 residues. V was clipped by 3 bases and J by 3 bases, with 9 bases between them. The CDR3 nucleotides read TGTGCCAGCAGTTTTGGGAGGAGCTACGAGCAGTACTTC. Protein: CASSFGRSYEQYF. The entire variable domain, with the rest obtained from reference TRBV28 and TRBJ2-7, is as follows: DVKVTQSSRYLVKRTGEKVFLECVQDMDHENMFWYRQDPGLGLRLIYFSYDVKMKEKGDIPEGYSVSREKKERFSLILESASTNQTSMYLCASSFGRSYEQYFGPGTRLTVT.

The chain is built from TRBV7-6 and TRBJ1-6; 8 nucleotides align to TRBD1. Germline lookup yields CDR1 SGHVS and CDR2 FNYEAQ. Germline trimming cut 0 bases from V and 6 bases from J; bases unmatched to any gene: 1. CDR3 length: 15 amino acids. CDR3 loop: CASSLATGGNSPLHF. CDR3 bases: TGTGCCAGCAGCTTAGCCACAGGGGGTAATTCACCCCTCCACTTT. Full variable domain (outside the CDR3, taken from reference TRBV7-6 and TRBJ1-6): GAGVSQSPRYKVTKRGQDVALRCDPISGHVSLYWYRQALGQGPEFLTYFNYEAQQDKSGLPNDRFSAERPEGSISTLTIQRTEQRDSAMYRCASSLATGGNSPLHFGNGTRLTVT.

This clone came up once. In DNA form, the CDR3 reads TGCGCCAGCAGCCAAGACCGGACAGGCGGGTATGAAAAACTGTTTTTT. It codes for CASSQDRTGGYEKLFF. The rearrangement joins TRBV4-3 to TRBJ1-4; 7 nucleotides align to TRBD1. The germline gives CDR1 LGHNA, CDR2 YSLEER. The CDR3 sequence is 16 residues long. Unmatched junction bases numbered 7, after V lost 0 bases and J lost 6 bases.